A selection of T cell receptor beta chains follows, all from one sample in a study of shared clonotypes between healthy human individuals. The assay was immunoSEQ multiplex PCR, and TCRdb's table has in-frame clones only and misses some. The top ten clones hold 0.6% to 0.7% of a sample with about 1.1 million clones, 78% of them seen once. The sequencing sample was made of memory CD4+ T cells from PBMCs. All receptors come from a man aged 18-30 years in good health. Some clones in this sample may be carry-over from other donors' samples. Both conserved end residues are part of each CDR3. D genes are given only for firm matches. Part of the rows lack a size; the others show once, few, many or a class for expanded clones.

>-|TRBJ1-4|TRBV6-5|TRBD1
TGTGCCAGCAGCCGACAGGGGTGGGGCGAAAAACTGTTTTTT
CASSRQGWGEKLFF
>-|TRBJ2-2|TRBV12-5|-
TGTGCTAGTTCCCCCACGGAGAACACCGGGGAGCTGTTTTTT
CASSPTENTGELFF
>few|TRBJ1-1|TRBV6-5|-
TGTGCCAGCACCGCTAGGGGCCTCAACACTGAAGCTTTCTTT
CASTARGLNTEAFF
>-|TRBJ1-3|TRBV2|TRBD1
TGTGCCAGCAGGATTGGACAGGGACTAGGCAACACCATATATTTT
CASRIGQGLGNTIYF
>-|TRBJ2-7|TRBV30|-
TGTGCCTGGAGTGTAGCCGGCAGGCAAGTACGGGAGCAGTACTTC
CAWSVAGRQVREQYF
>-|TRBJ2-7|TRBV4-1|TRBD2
TGCGCCAGCAGCCAACTCCAACTAGCGGGCCTTCCCTACGAGCAGTACTTC
CASSQLQLAGLPYEQYF
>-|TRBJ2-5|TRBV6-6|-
TGTGCCAGCGGCAAAGGGACGGAGACCCAGTACTTC
CASGKGTETQYF
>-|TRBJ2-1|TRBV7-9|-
TGTGCCAGCAGCTTAGGGTTGAGCGATGAGCAGTTCTTC
CASSLGLSDEQFF
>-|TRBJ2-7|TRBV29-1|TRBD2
TGCAGCGTCGGGACTAGCGGGAGGGCCCGGTCCTACGAGCAGTACTTC
CSVGTSGRARSYEQYF
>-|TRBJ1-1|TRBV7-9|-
TGTGCCAGCAGCAATGGGGCATTGATGGCTTTCTTT
CASSNGALMAFF
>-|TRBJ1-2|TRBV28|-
TGTGCCAGCAAGATGGGGGGCGCCGGGGGCTACACCTTC
CASKMGGAGGYTF
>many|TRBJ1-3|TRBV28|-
TGTGCCAGCAGTCAAGCAGTATTCTCTGGAAACACCATATATTTT
CASSQAVFSGNTIYF
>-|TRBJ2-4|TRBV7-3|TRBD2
TGTGCCAGCAGCTTAGAAGGCAGGACTAGAGCCAACATTCAGTACTTC
CASSLEGRTRANIQYF
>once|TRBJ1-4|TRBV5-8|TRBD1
TGTGCCAGCAGCGTTGGGACAGTTGCTAATAATGAAAAACTGTTTTTT
CASSVGTVANNEKLFF
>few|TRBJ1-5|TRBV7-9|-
TGTGCCAGCAGCTCCTCGAATGGAGGGGGGGATCGGCCCCAGCATTTT
CASSSSNGGGDRPQHF
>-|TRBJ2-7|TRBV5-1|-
TGCGCCTCTGCCATCCAAGCACCCAACTACGAGCAGTACTTC
CASAIQAPNYEQYF
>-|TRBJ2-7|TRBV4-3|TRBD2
TGCGCCAGGGAGGGGCAGGCAAGGGGTAGCGGGAGGGCCGGGCCATACTACGAGCAGTACTTC
CAREGQARGSGRAGPYYEQYF
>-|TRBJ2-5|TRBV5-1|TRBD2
TGCGCCAGCAGCGTAACGGGAGGGCCTGGGGAGACCCAGTACTTC
CASSVTGGPGETQYF
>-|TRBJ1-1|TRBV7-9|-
TGTGCCAGCAGCTTAGGAGTGGCGAGCACTGAAGCTTTCTTT
CASSLGVASTEAFF
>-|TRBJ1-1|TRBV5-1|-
TGCGCCAGCAGCTATGACGGCTTGAACACTGAAGCTTTCTTT
CASSYDGLNTEAFF
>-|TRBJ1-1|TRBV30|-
TGTGCCCGCTGGCGGGGGAACACTGAAGCTTTCTTT
CARWRGNTEAFF
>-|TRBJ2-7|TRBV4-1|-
TGCGCCAGCAGCCCCAAGTCATGGAGGGCAGCGTACGAGCAGTACTTC
CASSPKSWRAAYEQYF
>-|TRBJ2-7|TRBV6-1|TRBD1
TGTGCCAGCAGTGTCCTGACAGGGGGCAACGAGCAGTACTTC
CASSVLTGGNEQYF
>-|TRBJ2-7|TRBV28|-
TGTGCCAGCAGTTTTAGCCCCATCTACGAGCAGTACTTC
CASSFSPIYEQYF
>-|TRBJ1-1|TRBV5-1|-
TGCGCCAGCACAGACAGAATTAACACTGAAGCTTTCTTT
CASTDRINTEAFF
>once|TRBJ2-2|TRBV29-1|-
TGCAGCGTTGCTTCCGAAGTAACGGCCGGCGGGGAGCTGTTTTTT
CSVASEVTAGGELFF
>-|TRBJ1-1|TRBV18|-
TGTGCCAGCTCAACGGGCCTCTGGGGGACTGAAGCTTTCTTT
CASSTGLWGTEAFF
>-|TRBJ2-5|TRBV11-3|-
TGTGCCAGCAGCTTAGGTTCAGGGGCCCAAGAGACCCAGTACTTC
CASSLGSGAQETQYF
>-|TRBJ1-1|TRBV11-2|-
TGTGCCAGCAGGAACTTGGGGGGGATCACTGAAGCTTTCTTT
CASRNLGGITEAFF
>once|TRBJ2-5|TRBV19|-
TGTGCCAGTAGTCCGTTAAGGTTCGGGGATGCGGAGACCCAGTACTTC
CASSPLRFGDAETQYF
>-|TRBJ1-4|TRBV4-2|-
TGTGCCAGCAGCCAAGTTGACAGCTCGGGAGAAAAACTGTTTTTT
CASSQVDSSGEKLFF
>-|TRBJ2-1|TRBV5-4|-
TGTGCCAGCACAAGGGCAGTCGGCTCCTACAATGAGCAGTTCTTC
CASTRAVGSYNEQFF
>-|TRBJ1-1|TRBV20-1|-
TGCAGTGCTAGAGATCAGGGGAGGACTTTCTTT
CSARDQGRTFF
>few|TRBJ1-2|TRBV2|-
TGTGCCAGCAGTGAAAACAGGGATGGCTACACCTTC
CASSENRDGYTF
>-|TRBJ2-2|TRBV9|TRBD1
TGTGCCAGCAGCGTCAGACAGGGGGCGACCGGGGAGCTGTTTTTT
CASSVRQGATGELFF
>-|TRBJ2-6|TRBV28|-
TGTGCCAGCGGCGGAGGGTCTAAGGCTGGGGCCAACGTCCTGACTTTC
CASGGGSKAGANVLTF
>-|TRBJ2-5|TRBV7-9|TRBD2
TGTGCCAGCAGCTCCCAAGCGGGAGGGGGGGAGACCCAGTACTTC
CASSSQAGGGETQYF
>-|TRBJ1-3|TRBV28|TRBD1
TGTGCCAGCAGTGCCCGACAGGGGGCAAGTGGAAACACCATATATTTT
CASSARQGASGNTIYF
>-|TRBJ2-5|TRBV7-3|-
TGTGCCAGCAGCTTATGTAAGCGCCTCCAAGAGACCCAGTACTTC
CASSLCKRLQETQYF
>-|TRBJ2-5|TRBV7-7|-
TGTGCCAGCAGCTTAATTTTTGGTCCTCAAGAGACCCAGTACTTC
CASSLIFGPQETQYF
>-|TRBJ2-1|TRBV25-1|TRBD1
TGTGCCAGCAGTAGATTTCTTGGGACAGGGAATGAGCAGTTCTTC
CASSRFLGTGNEQFF
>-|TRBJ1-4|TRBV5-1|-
TGCGCCAGCAGCGCAGATTCAACTAATGAAAAACTGTTTTTT
CASSADSTNEKLFF
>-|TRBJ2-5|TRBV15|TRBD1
TGTGCCACCAGCAGAGGCCCGACAGGGGGCGACCAGTACTTC
CATSRGPTGGDQYF
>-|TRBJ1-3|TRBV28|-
TGTGCCAGCAGTTACAGGGTTCTCTCTGGAAACACCATATATTTT
CASSYRVLSGNTIYF
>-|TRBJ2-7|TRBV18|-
TGTGCCAGCTCACAGGGACCTTCCTACGAGCAGTACTTC
CASSQGPSYEQYF
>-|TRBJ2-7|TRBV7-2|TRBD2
TGTGCCAGCAGCACCCGGGGAGGGAGGGCGTACTTC
CASSTRGGRAYF
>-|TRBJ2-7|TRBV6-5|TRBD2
TGTGCCAGCAGCCGACTAGCGGCCTCCTACGAGCAGTACTTC
CASSRLAASYEQYF
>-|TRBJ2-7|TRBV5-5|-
TGTGCCAGCATCAACCTGCTAGACCACGAGCAGTACTTC
CASINLLDHEQYF
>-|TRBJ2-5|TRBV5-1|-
TGCGCCAGCAGCTTGGTACCGTCAAGTACTAGTTCAGAGACCCAGTACTTC
CASSLVPSSTSSETQYF